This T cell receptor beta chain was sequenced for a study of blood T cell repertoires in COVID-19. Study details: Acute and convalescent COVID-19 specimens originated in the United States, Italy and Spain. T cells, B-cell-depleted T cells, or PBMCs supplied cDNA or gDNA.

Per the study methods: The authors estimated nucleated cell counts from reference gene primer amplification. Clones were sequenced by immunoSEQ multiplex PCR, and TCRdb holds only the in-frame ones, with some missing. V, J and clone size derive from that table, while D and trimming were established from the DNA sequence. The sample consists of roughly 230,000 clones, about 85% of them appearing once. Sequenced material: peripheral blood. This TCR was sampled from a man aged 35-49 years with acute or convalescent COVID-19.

The CDR3 spells CASSVGDINQPQHF. CDR3 nucleotide sequence: TGTGCCAGCAGCGTAGGTGACATTAATCAGCCCCAGCATTTT. J is TRBJ1-5 and V is TRBV9; D is unresolved. Per the germline V gene, CDR1 is SGDLS and CDR2 is YYNGEE. V lost 0 bases and J lost 4, with 8 bases in between. The CDR3 sequence is 14 residues long.